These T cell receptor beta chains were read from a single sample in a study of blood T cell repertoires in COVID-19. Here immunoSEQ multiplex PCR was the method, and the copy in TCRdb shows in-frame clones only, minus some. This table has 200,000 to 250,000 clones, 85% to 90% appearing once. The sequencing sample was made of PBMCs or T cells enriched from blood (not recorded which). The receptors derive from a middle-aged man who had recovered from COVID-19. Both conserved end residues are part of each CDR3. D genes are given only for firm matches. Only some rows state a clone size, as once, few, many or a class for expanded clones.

cdr3_nt: TGTGCCAGCAGCACGGGACAGAATCAGCCCCAGCATTTT
cdr3_aa: CASSTGQNQPQHF
clone_size: -
j_call: TRBJ1-5
v_call: TRBV7-2
d_call: TRBD1

cdr3_nt: TGTGCCAGCAGCGGTGGGACAGGGGACGAAAAACTGTTTTTT
cdr3_aa: CASSGGTGDEKLFF
clone_size: -
j_call: TRBJ1-4
v_call: TRBV28
d_call: TRBD1

cdr3_nt: TGTGCCAGGGAACCGGGACTCTCTTCGAGCGGGGAGCTGTTTTTT
cdr3_aa: CAREPGLSSSGELFF
clone_size: -
j_call: TRBJ2-2
v_call: TRBV2
d_call: -

cdr3_nt: TGTGCCAGCAGCAGACTAGCGGGAGCAGATACGCAGTATTTT
cdr3_aa: CASSRLAGADTQYF
clone_size: -
j_call: TRBJ2-3
v_call: TRBV5-4
d_call: TRBD2

cdr3_nt: TGTGCCAGCACCCCAGGCAGCTCCTATAATTCACCCCTCCACTTT
cdr3_aa: CASTPGSSYNSPLHF
clone_size: few
j_call: TRBJ1-6
v_call: TRBV7-2
d_call: -

cdr3_nt: TGTGCCAGCAGTTACAACAAGCGGGAGGGCCCGTACGAGCAGTACTTC
cdr3_aa: CASSYNKREGPYEQYF
clone_size: -
j_call: TRBJ2-7
v_call: TRBV6-2/TRBV6-3
d_call: TRBD2

cdr3_nt: TGTGCCAGCAGTTACCGAAGCGGGGAGGCTAATGAAAAACTGTTTTTT
cdr3_aa: CASSYRSGEANEKLFF
clone_size: -
j_call: TRBJ1-4
v_call: TRBV6-6
d_call: -

cdr3_nt: TGTGCCACCAGCAGATTGGGACAGGGTGATGAAAAACTGTTTTTT
cdr3_aa: CATSRLGQGDEKLFF
clone_size: -
j_call: TRBJ1-4
v_call: TRBV15
d_call: TRBD1

cdr3_nt: TGCAGCGTTGGGGGACAGGGGGAAGCTAACTATGGCTACACCTTC
cdr3_aa: CSVGGQGEANYGYTF
clone_size: -
j_call: TRBJ1-2
v_call: TRBV29-1
d_call: TRBD1

cdr3_nt: TGTGCCACCAGCAGAGATAGTGAGGGAATAGGCTACGAGCAGTACTTC
cdr3_aa: CATSRDSEGIGYEQYF
clone_size: -
j_call: TRBJ2-7
v_call: TRBV15
d_call: -

cdr3_nt: TGTGCCAGCAGCATACAGGGGGGAAGGGTCTATGGCTACACCTTC
cdr3_aa: CASSIQGGRVYGYTF
clone_size: once
j_call: TRBJ1-2
v_call: TRBV27
d_call: TRBD1

cdr3_nt: TGTGCCAGCGCGACGGGAGGCTGGGTGCAGTACTTC
cdr3_aa: CASATGGWVQYF
clone_size: -
j_call: TRBJ2-7
v_call: TRBV2
d_call: TRBD2

cdr3_nt: TGTGCCAGCAGTCTCCCTCAGGGCCGGGGGGATACGCAGTATTTT
cdr3_aa: CASSLPQGRGDTQYF
clone_size: -
j_call: TRBJ2-3
v_call: TRBV28
d_call: -

cdr3_nt: TGCGCCAGCAGCCTCGTGGGGACAGGCGTACACGAGCAGTACTTC
cdr3_aa: CASSLVGTGVHEQYF
clone_size: -
j_call: TRBJ2-7
v_call: TRBV5-1
d_call: TRBD1

cdr3_nt: TGTGCCAGCAGTTACGCCCGGGATAATCAGCCCCAGCATTTT
cdr3_aa: CASSYARDNQPQHF
clone_size: -
j_call: TRBJ1-5
v_call: TRBV6-5
d_call: -

cdr3_nt: TGTGCCAGCAGCAACGCCGGGACAGCATATACTAACTATGGCTACACCTTC
cdr3_aa: CASSNAGTAYTNYGYTF
clone_size: -
j_call: TRBJ1-2
v_call: TRBV5-4
d_call: TRBD1

cdr3_nt: TGTGCCAGCAGTGAATTAGGGACTTTATCTTCGAATGAGCAGTTCTTC
cdr3_aa: CASSELGTLSSNEQFF
clone_size: -
j_call: TRBJ2-1
v_call: TRBV6-1
d_call: -

cdr3_nt: TGTGCCAGCAGCCCCGGTAGGTGGGGACAAACTAACTACGAGCAGTACTTC
cdr3_aa: CASSPGRWGQTNYEQYF
clone_size: -
j_call: TRBJ2-7
v_call: TRBV11-2
d_call: -

cdr3_nt: TGTGCCAGCAGCCTGCTGAGGGGGTGGGAGACCCAGTACTTC
cdr3_aa: CASSLLRGWETQYF
clone_size: -
j_call: TRBJ2-5
v_call: TRBV7-9
d_call: -

cdr3_nt: TGTGCCAGGGGACAGGGAATGAACACTGAAGCTTTCTTT
cdr3_aa: CARGQGMNTEAFF
clone_size: -
j_call: TRBJ1-1
v_call: TRBV2
d_call: TRBD1

cdr3_nt: TGTGCCAGCAGCGCACGACAGACTTCGAACACCGGGGAGCTGTTTTTT
cdr3_aa: CASSARQTSNTGELFF
clone_size: -
j_call: TRBJ2-2
v_call: TRBV9
d_call: -

cdr3_nt: TGCGCCAGCAGCCACGTTACAGGGGGGGGTGGAAACACCATATATTTT
cdr3_aa: CASSHVTGGGGNTIYF
clone_size: -
j_call: TRBJ1-3
v_call: TRBV4-3
d_call: TRBD1

cdr3_nt: TGTGCCACCAGTGATGGCGGAGGGCGTGGATCCTACAATGAGCAGTTCTTC
cdr3_aa: CATSDGGGRGSYNEQFF
clone_size: -
j_call: TRBJ2-1
v_call: TRBV24-1
d_call: -

cdr3_nt: TGCAGCGGGGGCTGGTTCGGCTCCTACAATGAGCAGTTCTTC
cdr3_aa: CSGGWFGSYNEQFF
clone_size: -
j_call: TRBJ2-1
v_call: TRBV29-1
d_call: -

cdr3_nt: TGTGCCTGGGCCGAGGATGCTTCTACGCGTAGCTACACCTTC
cdr3_aa: CAWAEDASTRSYTF
clone_size: -
j_call: TRBJ1-2
v_call: TRBV30
d_call: -

cdr3_nt: TGCGCCAGCAGCTTGGCCAGGCACTTAACTAATGAAAAACTGTTTTTT
cdr3_aa: CASSLARHLTNEKLFF
clone_size: -
j_call: TRBJ1-4
v_call: TRBV5-1
d_call: -

cdr3_nt: TGCGCCAGCAGCGGGACAGGGAGGAACACTGAAGCTTTCTTT
cdr3_aa: CASSGTGRNTEAFF
clone_size: -
j_call: TRBJ1-1
v_call: TRBV5-1
d_call: TRBD1

cdr3_nt: TGTGCCAGCAGCAAGAGGACTAGCGGGAGGTCGCGCACCGGGGAGCTGTTTTTT
cdr3_aa: CASSKRTSGRSRTGELFF
clone_size: -
j_call: TRBJ2-2
v_call: TRBV7-9
d_call: TRBD2

cdr3_nt: TGTGCCAGCAGCTTAGTCACAGAGCAGGGTAGCAATCAGCCCCAGCATTTT
cdr3_aa: CASSLVTEQGSNQPQHF
clone_size: -
j_call: TRBJ1-5
v_call: TRBV7-9
d_call: -

cdr3_nt: TGCGCCAGCAGCTCGACAGGGCGGGCCCCCTACGAGCAGTACTTC
cdr3_aa: CASSSTGRAPYEQYF
clone_size: few
j_call: TRBJ2-7
v_call: TRBV5-1
d_call: TRBD1

cdr3_nt: TGTGCCAGCGTCGCGGGGGGGAGGCATGAGCAGTTCTTC
cdr3_aa: CASVAGGRHEQFF
clone_size: -
j_call: TRBJ2-1
v_call: TRBV12-3/TRBV12-4
d_call: TRBD2

cdr3_nt: TGTGCCAGCAGTTTACACCAAGACAGGGGGCTAGCCTACGAGCAGTACTTC
cdr3_aa: CASSLHQDRGLAYEQYF
clone_size: -
j_call: TRBJ2-7
v_call: TRBV28
d_call: TRBD1

cdr3_nt: TGCGCCAGCAGCCAAGATGGGGGGGCGAATGAGCAGTTCTTC
cdr3_aa: CASSQDGGANEQFF
clone_size: -
j_call: TRBJ2-1
v_call: TRBV4-3
d_call: -

cdr3_nt: TGTGCCAGCAGCCAAGTACTAGCCGGCGAGACCCAGTACTTC
cdr3_aa: CASSQVLAGETQYF
clone_size: -
j_call: TRBJ2-5
v_call: TRBV4-2
d_call: -

cdr3_nt: TGCGCCAGCAGCCAAGTGTCTAGCATGGAGACCCAGTACTTC
cdr3_aa: CASSQVSSMETQYF
clone_size: once
j_call: TRBJ2-5
v_call: TRBV4-1
d_call: -

cdr3_nt: TGTGCGACTAGGGGCTCGATTCATGGCTACACCTTC
cdr3_aa: CATRGSIHGYTF
clone_size: few
j_call: TRBJ1-2
v_call: TRBV25-1
d_call: -

cdr3_nt: TGTGCCAGCAGTTATACTCAGGGGGCGCATGGCTACACCTTC
cdr3_aa: CASSYTQGAHGYTF
clone_size: -
j_call: TRBJ1-2
v_call: TRBV2
d_call: TRBD1

cdr3_nt: TGTGCTAGTGGGCGACTAGCGGGGGCGGGGACGCAGTATTTT
cdr3_aa: CASGRLAGAGTQYF
clone_size: -
j_call: TRBJ2-3
v_call: TRBV12-5
d_call: TRBD2

cdr3_nt: TGTGCCAGCAGCGGCGACAGGGGGGTTCACACCGGGGAGCTGTTTTTT
cdr3_aa: CASSGDRGVHTGELFF
clone_size: -
j_call: TRBJ2-2
v_call: TRBV7-9
d_call: TRBD1

cdr3_nt: TGTGCCAGCTCACCTACCGGGACAGGGGGTGACGAGCAGTACTTC
cdr3_aa: CASSPTGTGGDEQYF
clone_size: -
j_call: TRBJ2-7
v_call: TRBV18
d_call: TRBD1

cdr3_nt: TGTGCCAGCAGTTTGGGGCAGGTCGGTGGCTACACCTTC
cdr3_aa: CASSLGQVGGYTF
clone_size: -
j_call: TRBJ1-2
v_call: TRBV28
d_call: -

cdr3_nt: TGCAGCGTTAGCGGCGGGAGCTCCTACAATGAGCAGTTCTTC
cdr3_aa: CSVSGGSSYNEQFF
clone_size: once
j_call: TRBJ2-1
v_call: TRBV29-1
d_call: TRBD2

cdr3_nt: TGTGCCACCATCTCCGGGGAGACCCAGTACTTC
cdr3_aa: CATISGETQYF
clone_size: -
j_call: TRBJ2-5
v_call: TRBV27
d_call: -

cdr3_nt: TGTGCCAGCAGCGTAGGGATCGACAGGGGTGCTGAAAAACTGTTTTTT
cdr3_aa: CASSVGIDRGAEKLFF
clone_size: -
j_call: TRBJ1-4
v_call: TRBV9
d_call: TRBD1

cdr3_nt: TGTGCCAGCAGTGAATCGGGTCCCTATGGCTACACCTTC
cdr3_aa: CASSESGPYGYTF
clone_size: -
j_call: TRBJ1-2
v_call: TRBV25-1
d_call: -

cdr3_nt: TGTGCCAGCACCCGCGGGGGGAACACTGAAGCTTTCTTT
cdr3_aa: CASTRGGNTEAFF
clone_size: few
j_call: TRBJ1-1
v_call: TRBV28
d_call: -

cdr3_nt: TGTGCCAGCAGTCGCGGGCCGTTAGGGACTGAAGCTTTCTTT
cdr3_aa: CASSRGPLGTEAFF
clone_size: few
j_call: TRBJ1-1
v_call: TRBV7-3
d_call: -

cdr3_nt: TGTGCCTGGAGCCCGGGAGGTGCCTATGGCTACACCTTC
cdr3_aa: CAWSPGGAYGYTF
clone_size: -
j_call: TRBJ1-2
v_call: TRBV30
d_call: -

cdr3_nt: TGTGCCAGCAGCTCACGGGACTACTACAATGAGCAGTTCTTC
cdr3_aa: CASSSRDYYNEQFF
clone_size: -
j_call: TRBJ2-1
v_call: TRBV5-4
d_call: TRBD2

cdr3_nt: TGTGCCAGCAGCTTGGGGGGCGGGGGCACGTCCTACGAGCAGTACTTC
cdr3_aa: CASSLGGGGTSYEQYF
clone_size: -
j_call: TRBJ2-7
v_call: TRBV5-4
d_call: -

cdr3_nt: TGTGCCACCAGCAGAGAGAGCGGCACCTCTTACAATGAGCAGTTCTTC
cdr3_aa: CATSRESGTSYNEQFF
clone_size: -
j_call: TRBJ2-1
v_call: TRBV15
d_call: -

cdr3_nt: TGTGCCAGCAGCTTGGGGACGGGGGGCCACACCTTC
cdr3_aa: CASSLGTGGHTF
clone_size: -
j_call: TRBJ1-2
v_call: TRBV5-6
d_call: -

cdr3_nt: TGTGCCAGCAGCCAAGGGATTGGAGATCAGCCCCAGCATTTT
cdr3_aa: CASSQGIGDQPQHF
clone_size: -
j_call: TRBJ1-5
v_call: TRBV4-2
d_call: -

cdr3_nt: TGTGCCAGCTCACCACCGAGCAGCACAGATACGCAGTATTTT
cdr3_aa: CASSPPSSTDTQYF
clone_size: -
j_call: TRBJ2-3
v_call: TRBV18
d_call: -

cdr3_nt: TGCGCCAGCAGCCAAGATCGGCGGCTCTCGCGCGAGCAGTACTTC
cdr3_aa: CASSQDRRLSREQYF
clone_size: -
j_call: TRBJ2-7
v_call: TRBV4-1
d_call: -